The 15 T cell receptor beta chains listed next were all sequenced from one sample in a study of shared clonotypes between healthy human individuals. This table comes from immunoSEQ multiplex PCR, and its TCRdb copy is limited to in-frame clones, with some not included. The sample holds about 600,000 clones, 97% seen once. The specimen sequenced was naive CD4+ T cells sorted from blood. Indicated subset: CD45RA+ positively selected. The receptors originated from a woman aged 25 to 45 in good health.

The gene calls are TRBV20-1 and TRBJ1-1; no clear D gene. In germline, CDR1 is DFQATT, CDR2 SNEGSKA (reference sequence). The CDR3 is 10 amino acids. V was shortened by 6 bases and J by 11 bases, with 13 bases between the two germline ends. This CDR3 reads CSALPAGAFF. The CDR3 DNA follows: TGCAGTGCCCTTCCAGCGGGGGCTTTCTTT.

The chain combines TRBV7-8 with TRBJ2-3; 12 bases are shared with TRBD1. This CDR3 is 18 amino acids long. V was clipped by 2 bases and J by 2 bases; unmatched bases: 8. The V gene's germline CDR1 is SGHVS and CDR2 FQNEAQ. The CDR3 DNA reads as TGTGCCAGCAGCTTAAGGCGGGGACAGGGGGCAAACACAGATACGCAGTATTTT. Its protein product is CASSLRRGQGANTDTQYF.

This chain links TRBV28 with TRBJ1-5; D uncertain. CDR1 MDHEN and CDR2 SYDVKM come from the germline V gene. V was clipped by 3 bases and J by 2 bases, with 5 bases between them. The length of the CDR3 is 13 residues. This chain's CDR3 is CASSLPGNQPQHF. Written as DNA, the CDR3 is TGTGCCAGCAGTTTGCCCGGCAATCAGCCCCAGCATTTT.

In DNA form, the CDR3 reads TGTGCCAGCAGGAAAGAGACAGTGAACACTGAAGCTTTCTTT. It specifies CASRKETVNTEAFF. The gene calls are TRBV6-6 and TRBJ1-1, with D maybe TRBD1 (5 bases). Germline V CDR1 and CDR2: MNHNY, SVGAGI (reference sequence). Trimming removed 6 bases at V and 0 bases at J, with 11 bases between. The CDR3 extends over 14 amino acids.

This rearrangement joins TRBV6-1 to TRBJ2-3; no definite D call. Germline V CDR1 and CDR2: MNHNS, SASEGT. CDR3 length equals 10 residues. The V end was cut by 1 base, the J end by 7 bases, with 0 bases between. CDR3 loop: CASSEDTQYF. CDR3 DNA sequence: TGTGCCAGCAGTGAAGATACGCAGTATTTT.

This rearrangement joins TRBV11-2 to TRBJ1-3; no definite D call. This CDR3 is 12 amino acids long. V was pared by 2 bases and J by 8 bases, with 7 bases between. Germline V gene data show CDR1 as SGHAT and CDR2 as FQNNGV. The CDR3: CASSLRLDTIYF. The DNA of the CDR3 is TGTGCCAGCAGCTTACGCCTGGACACCATATATTTT.

This clone appeared a single time. This chain connects TRBV27 to TRBJ1-2; a weak D match, TRBD1 (6 bases). The length of the CDR3 is 15 residues. Germline V gives CDR1 MNHEY, CDR2 SMNVEV (reference sequence). V was trimmed by 5 bases and J by 6 bases, leaving 19 bases between them. In DNA form, the CDR3 reads TGTGCCAGCAGTAACCAGGGGATGTTTTGGGATGGCTACACCTTC. Encoded protein: CASSNQGMFWDGYTF.

The DNA for the CDR3 is TGCGCCAGCAGCTTGGCCGGGACTACCCTCCTCACCGGGGAGCTGTTTTTT. It specifies CASSLAGTTLLTGELFF. The chain links TRBV5-1 to TRBJ2-2; TRBD2 matches at 7 bases. The V gene's germline CDR1 is SGHRS and CDR2 YFSETQ. The CDR3 loop spans 17 amino acids. Losses at the gene ends were 0 bases for V and 4 bases for J; bases not matched to a gene: 9.

The rearrangement links TRBV19 to TRBJ2-5; D is ambiguous. In germline, CDR1 is LNHDA, CDR2 SQIVND (reference sequence). The V and J ends lost 3 bases and 1 base respectively, with 3 bases between them. The CDR3 consists of 12 residues. DNA for the CDR3: TGTGCCAGTAGTATCCCCCAAGAGACCCAGTACTTC. Amino acids: CASSIPQETQYF.

This chain links TRBV7-9 with TRBJ1-4; D not resolved. V lost 0 bases to trimming and J lost 1 base, with 6 bases between them. The V gene's germline CDR1 is SEHNR and CDR2 FQNEAQ (reference sequence). This CDR3 is built from 15 residues. In nucleotides, the CDR3 is TGTGCCAGCAGCTTAGCGGGAGGAACTAATGAAAAACTGTTTTTT. Its translation: CASSLAGGTNEKLFF.

V usage is TRBV15 and J usage is TRBJ2-5; D is perhaps TRBD2 (7 bases). Trimming shortened V by 5 bases and J by 2 bases, and 24 bases separated the two germline ends. Germline V gene sequence: CDR1 LNHNV, CDR2 YYDKDF (reference sequence). The CDR3 totals 18 residues. CDR3 protein: CATSPRGGGAGLQETQYF. As DNA, the CDR3 is TGTGCCACCAGCCCGCGGGGAGGGGGAGCGGGCCTACAAGAGACCCAGTACTTC.

This rearrangement joins TRBV7-9 to TRBJ2-3; the match to TRBD2 covers 12 bases. CDR3 length equals 16 residues. CDR1 SEHNR and CDR2 FQNEAQ come from the germline V gene (reference sequence). V was pared by 1 base and J by 2 bases, with 1 base of the junction left unmatched. The CDR3 loop is CASSLGLAGVTDTQYF. In DNA form, the CDR3 reads TGTGCCAGCAGCTTAGGACTAGCGGGGGTCACAGATACGCAGTATTTT. The complete variable domain, with remaining parts taken from reference TRBV7-9 and TRBJ2-3, reads DTGVSQNPRHKITKRGQNVTFRCDPISEHNRLYWYRQTLGQGPEFLTYFQNEAQLEKSRLLSDRFSAERPKGSFSTLEIQRTEQGDSAMYLCASSLGLAGVTDTQYFGPGTRLTVL.

The chain recombines TRBV19 with TRBJ2-6, with D maybe TRBD2 (7 bases). Germline CDR1 reads LNHDA; CDR2 reads SQIVND (reference sequence). The CDR3 is 18 amino acids. V was cut by 1 base and J by 0 bases, with 13 bases left in between. This CDR3 is CASSIGRGLRSGANVLTF. As DNA, the CDR3 is TGTGCCAGTAGTATAGGGCGGGGGCTTCGCTCTGGGGCCAACGTCCTGACTTTC.

V usage is TRBV9 and J usage is TRBJ2-2; D unclear. Trimming pared 0 bases from V and 6 bases from J, leaving 12 bases between. Per the germline V gene, CDR1 is SGDLS and CDR2 is YYNGEE. The CDR3 consists of 15 residues. CDR3 residues: CASSVAPTEPGELFF. The CDR3 DNA is TGTGCCAGCAGCGTAGCTCCGACCGAACCCGGGGAGCTGTTTTTT.

The chain links TRBV9 to TRBJ1-2; 7 nucleotides align to TRBD1. Germline CDR1 SGDLS, CDR2 YYNGEE. J was trimmed by 8 bases and V by 5 bases; bases with no gene match: 12. The CDR3 consists of 14 residues. The DNA for the CDR3 is TGTGCCAGCAGTCAAGGAACAGGGGTGTCCGGCTACACCTTC. It encodes CASSQGTGVSGYTF.